The source of this T cell receptor (beta chain) is a study of blood T cells in healthy people across ages. Germline lookup yields CDR1 MGHDK and CDR2 SYGVNS. The germline V and J ends were trimmed by 1 base and 2 bases, with 8 bases remaining between them. The CDR3 consists of 14 residues. Healthy Caucasians from Russia aged about 6 to 95 served as donors. Every donor contributed roughly 11 milliliters of peripheral blood by blood draw. Isolated PBMCs totaled at least 6 million in each sample. Next came a second PCR, run for about 6 to 12 cycles, which used a sample-barcoded 5' primer along with a J-beta primer mix. All cDNA molecules were each tagged by a template-switch adaptor with 12 random nucleotides. Each CDR3 protein is one row after TCRdb ran MiXCR on the 5' RACE reads. The table lists 1.8 million or so distinct CDR3 sequences, approximately 39% of them singletons.

This clonotype was sampled from a human donor in good health. This chain joins TRBV25-1 and TRBJ2-5; D is uncertain. The sequenced sample was blood. CDR3 amino acids: CASSEWVEQETQYF. DNA for the CDR3: TGTGCCAGCAGTGAATGGGTGGAGCAAGAGACCCAGTACTTC.